This T cell receptor (beta chain) was captured by sequencing in a study of T cell responses to AZD1222 COVID-19 vaccine. Only in-frame clones appear in the TCRdb table, and some are missing; sequencing was by immunoSEQ multiplex PCR. The sample lists roughly 120,000 clones, 88% occurring once. V was shortened by 0 bases and J by 4 bases, with 7 bases between the two germline ends. CDR1 SGHRS and CDR2 YFSETQ come from the germline V gene. The CDR3 covers 13 residues. Remarks on this clone: What it binds is unknown.

Findings of the study overall: Most donors were white British and more were female, and clonal diversity was possibly underestimated. Among AZD1222 vaccinees, only six or seven were seropositive at baseline. The reported proportion of spike-specific TCRs targeting unmutated variant regions was nearly half.

J is TRBJ1-1 and V is TRBV5-1, with D uncertain. The TCR sequence derives from an adult in good health. Source: peripheral blood, taken on day 0 of MenACWY control vaccination. The CDR3 bases are TGCGCCAGCAGCTTGGCTGGGAGCACTGAAGCTTTCTTT. It is translated as CASSLAGSTEAFF.